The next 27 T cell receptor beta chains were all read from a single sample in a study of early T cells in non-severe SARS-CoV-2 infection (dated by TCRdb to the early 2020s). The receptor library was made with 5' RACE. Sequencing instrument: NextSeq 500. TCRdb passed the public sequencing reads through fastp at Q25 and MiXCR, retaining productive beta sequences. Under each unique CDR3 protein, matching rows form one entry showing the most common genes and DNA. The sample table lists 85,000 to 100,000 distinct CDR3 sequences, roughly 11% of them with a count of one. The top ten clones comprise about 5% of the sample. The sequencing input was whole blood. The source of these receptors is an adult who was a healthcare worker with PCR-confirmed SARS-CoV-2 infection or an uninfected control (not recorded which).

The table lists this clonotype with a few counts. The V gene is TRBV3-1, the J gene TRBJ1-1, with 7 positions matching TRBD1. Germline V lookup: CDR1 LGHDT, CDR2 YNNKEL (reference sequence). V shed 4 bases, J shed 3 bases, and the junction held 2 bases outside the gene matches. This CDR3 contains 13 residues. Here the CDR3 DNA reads TGTGCCAGCAGCCCTGGGACAGACACTGAAGCTTTCTTT. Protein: CASSPGTDTEAFF.

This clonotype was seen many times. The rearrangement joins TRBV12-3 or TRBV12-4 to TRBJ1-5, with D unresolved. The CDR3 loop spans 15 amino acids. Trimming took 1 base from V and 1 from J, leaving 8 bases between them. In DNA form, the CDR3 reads TGTGCCAGCAGTTTAGATCTGACAAGCAATCAGCCCCAGCATTTT. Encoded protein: CASSLDLTSNQPQHF.

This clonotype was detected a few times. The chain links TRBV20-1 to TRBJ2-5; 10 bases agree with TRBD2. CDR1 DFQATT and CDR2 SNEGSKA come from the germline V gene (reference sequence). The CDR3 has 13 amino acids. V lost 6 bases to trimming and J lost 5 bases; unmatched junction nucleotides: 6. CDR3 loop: CSAELAGFETQYF. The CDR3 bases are TGCAGTGCCGAACTAGCGGGGTTTGAGACCCAGTACTTC.

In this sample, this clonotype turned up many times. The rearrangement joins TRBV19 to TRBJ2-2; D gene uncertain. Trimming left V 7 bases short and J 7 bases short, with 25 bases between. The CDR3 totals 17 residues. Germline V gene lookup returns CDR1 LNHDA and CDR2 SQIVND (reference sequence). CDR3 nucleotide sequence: TGTGCCAGTACCGGCCGACAAACACCCCTTGGTGTCGGGGAGCTGTTTTTT. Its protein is CASTGRQTPLGVGELFF. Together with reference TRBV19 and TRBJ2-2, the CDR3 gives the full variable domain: DGGITQSPKYLFRKEGQNVTLSCEQNLNHDAMYWYRQDPGQGLRLIYYSQIVNDFQKGDIAEGYSVSREKKESFPLTVTSAQKNPTAFYLCASTGRQTPLGVGELFFGEGSRLTVL.

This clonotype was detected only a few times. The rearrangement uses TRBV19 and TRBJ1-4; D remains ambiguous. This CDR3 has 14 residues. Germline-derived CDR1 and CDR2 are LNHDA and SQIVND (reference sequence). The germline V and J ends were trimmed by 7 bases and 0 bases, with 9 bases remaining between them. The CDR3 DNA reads TGTGCCAGTACTTGGGATGCAACTAATGAAAAACTGTTTTTT. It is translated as CASTWDATNEKLFF.

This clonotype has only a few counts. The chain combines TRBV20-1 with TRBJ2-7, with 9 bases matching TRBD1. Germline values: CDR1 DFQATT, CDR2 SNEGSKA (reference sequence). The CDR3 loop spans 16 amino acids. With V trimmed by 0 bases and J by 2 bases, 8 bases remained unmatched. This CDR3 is CSARDPGQGVTYEQYF. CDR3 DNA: TGCAGTGCTAGAGATCCGGGACAGGGAGTAACCTACGAGCAGTACTTC.

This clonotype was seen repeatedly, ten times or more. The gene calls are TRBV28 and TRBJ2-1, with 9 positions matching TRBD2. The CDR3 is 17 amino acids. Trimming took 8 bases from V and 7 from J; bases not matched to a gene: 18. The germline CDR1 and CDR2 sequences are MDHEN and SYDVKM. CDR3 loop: CASVRGAAGGFGNEQFF. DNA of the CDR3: TGTGCCAGCGTCCGGGGCGCAGCGGGGGGTTTTGGTAATGAGCAGTTCTTC.

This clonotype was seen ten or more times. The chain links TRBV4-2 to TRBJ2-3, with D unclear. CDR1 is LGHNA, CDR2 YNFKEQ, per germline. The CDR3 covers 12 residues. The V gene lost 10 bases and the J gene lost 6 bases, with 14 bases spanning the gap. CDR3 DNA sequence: TGTGCCACCGTCGGGCCGGCGGATACGCAGTATTTT. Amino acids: CATVGPADTQYF.

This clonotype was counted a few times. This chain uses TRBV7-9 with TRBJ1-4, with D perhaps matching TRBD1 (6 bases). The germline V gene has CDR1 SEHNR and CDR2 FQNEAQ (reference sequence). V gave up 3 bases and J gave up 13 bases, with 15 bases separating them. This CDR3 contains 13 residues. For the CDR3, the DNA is TGTGCCAGCAGCTTGGCGGACAGCCGGAGACTGTTTTTT. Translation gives CASSLADSRRLFF.

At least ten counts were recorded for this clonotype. The CDR3 bases are TGTGCCAGCAGCTTGGGAGGGGCCGAGAACACTGAAGCTTTCTTT. Its translation: CASSLGGAENTEAFF. This chain links TRBV5-4 with TRBJ1-1; tentatively, D is TRBD1 (5 bases). The CDR3 covers 15 residues. V was clipped by 0 bases and J by 1 base, with 10 bases between them. The germline gives CDR1 SGHNT, CDR2 YYREEE (reference sequence).

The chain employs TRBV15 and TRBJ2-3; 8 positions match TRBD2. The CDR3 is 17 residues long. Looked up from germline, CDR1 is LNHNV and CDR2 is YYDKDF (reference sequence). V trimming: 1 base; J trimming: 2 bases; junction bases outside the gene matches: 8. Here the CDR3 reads CATSRAASGGYTDTQYF. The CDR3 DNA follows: TGTGCCACCAGCAGAGCGGCGAGCGGGGGCTACACAGATACGCAGTATTTT.

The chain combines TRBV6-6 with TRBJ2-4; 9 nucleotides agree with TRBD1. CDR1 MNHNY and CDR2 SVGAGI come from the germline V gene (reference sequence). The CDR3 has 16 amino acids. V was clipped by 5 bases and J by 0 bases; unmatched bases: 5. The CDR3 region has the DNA TGTGCCAGCAGTCATACAGGGGGCTTAGCCAAAAACATTCAGTACTTC. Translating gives CASSHTGGLAKNIQYF.

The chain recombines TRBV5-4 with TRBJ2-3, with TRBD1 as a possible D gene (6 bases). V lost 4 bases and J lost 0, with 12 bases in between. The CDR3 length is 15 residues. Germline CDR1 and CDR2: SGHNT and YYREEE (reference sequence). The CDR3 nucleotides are TGTGCCAGCAGCCCCGACAGGACTAGCACAGATACGCAGTATTTT. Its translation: CASSPDRTSTDTQYF.

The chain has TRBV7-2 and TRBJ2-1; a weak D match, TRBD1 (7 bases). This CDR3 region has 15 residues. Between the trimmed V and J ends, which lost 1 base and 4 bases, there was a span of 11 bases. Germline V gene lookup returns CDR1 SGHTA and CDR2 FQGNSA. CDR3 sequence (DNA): TGTGCCAGCAGCTTAGAACAGGGGACTTACAATGAGCAGTTCTTC. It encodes CASSLEQGTYNEQFF.

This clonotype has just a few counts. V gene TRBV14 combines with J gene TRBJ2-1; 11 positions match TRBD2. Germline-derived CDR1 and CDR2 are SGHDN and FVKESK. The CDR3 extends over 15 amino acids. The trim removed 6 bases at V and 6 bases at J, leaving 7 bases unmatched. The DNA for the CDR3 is TGTGCCAGCAGTCCGACTAGCGGGGCTCTCAATGAGCAGTTCTTC. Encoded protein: CASSPTSGALNEQFF.

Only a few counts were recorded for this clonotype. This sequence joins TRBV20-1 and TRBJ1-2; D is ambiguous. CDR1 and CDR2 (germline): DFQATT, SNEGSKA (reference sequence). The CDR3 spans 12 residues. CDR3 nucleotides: TGCAGCTCCCCCTTTGTGGCCCTTGGCTACACCTTC. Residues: CSSPFVALGYTF.

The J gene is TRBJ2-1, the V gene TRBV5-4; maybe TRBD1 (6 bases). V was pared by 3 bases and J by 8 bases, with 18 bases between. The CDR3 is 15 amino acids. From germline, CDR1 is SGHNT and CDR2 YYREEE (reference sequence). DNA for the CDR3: TGTGCCAGCAGCTCAGGACGGACAGCCTTTGATGAGCAGTTCTTC. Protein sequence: CASSSGRTAFDEQFF.

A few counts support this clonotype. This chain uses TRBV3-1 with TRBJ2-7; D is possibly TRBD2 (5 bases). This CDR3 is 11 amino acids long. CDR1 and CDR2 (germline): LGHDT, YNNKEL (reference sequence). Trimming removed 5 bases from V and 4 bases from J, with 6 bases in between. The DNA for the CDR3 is TGTGCCAGCAGCGGGGAGTACGAGCAGTACTTC. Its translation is CASSGEYEQYF.

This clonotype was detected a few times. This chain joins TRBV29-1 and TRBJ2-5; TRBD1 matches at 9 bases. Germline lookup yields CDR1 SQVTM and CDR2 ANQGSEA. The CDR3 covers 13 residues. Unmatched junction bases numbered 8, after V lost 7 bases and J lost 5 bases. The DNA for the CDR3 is TGCAGCGCCCTAGGACAGGGGCGGGAGACCCAGTACTTC. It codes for CSALGQGRETQYF.

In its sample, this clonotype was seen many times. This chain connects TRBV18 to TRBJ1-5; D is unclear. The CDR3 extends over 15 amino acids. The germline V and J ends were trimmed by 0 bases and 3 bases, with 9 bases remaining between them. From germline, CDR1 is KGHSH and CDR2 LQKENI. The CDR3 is CASSPPGLINQPQHF. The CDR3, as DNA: TGTGCCAGCTCACCACCCGGGCTGATCAATCAGCCCCAGCATTTT.

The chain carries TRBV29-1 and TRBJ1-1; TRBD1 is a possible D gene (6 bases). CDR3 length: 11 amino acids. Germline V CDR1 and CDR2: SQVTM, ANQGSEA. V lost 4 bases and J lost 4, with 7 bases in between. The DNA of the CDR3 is TGCAGCGTTGGGGACACCACTGAAGCTTTCTTT. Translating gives CSVGDTTEAFF.

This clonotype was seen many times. CDR3 in amino acids: CSARDGQGRNTQYF. Here the CDR3 DNA reads TGCAGTGCTAGGGATGGACAGGGGAGAAATACGCAGTATTTT. The chain couples TRBV20-1 to TRBJ2-3; 9 bases are shared with TRBD1. The J segment lost 7 bases and the V segment lost 3 bases, leaving 8 bases of the junction unmatched. CDR3 length: 14 residues. In germline, CDR1 is DFQATT, CDR2 SNEGSKA (reference sequence).

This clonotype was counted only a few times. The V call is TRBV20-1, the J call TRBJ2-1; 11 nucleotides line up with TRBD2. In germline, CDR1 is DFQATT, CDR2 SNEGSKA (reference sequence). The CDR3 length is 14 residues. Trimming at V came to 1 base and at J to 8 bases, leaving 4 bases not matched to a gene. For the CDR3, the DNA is TGCAGTGCTAGAGTGGCTAGCGGGGGGTATGAGCAGTTCTTC. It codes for CSARVASGGYEQFF.

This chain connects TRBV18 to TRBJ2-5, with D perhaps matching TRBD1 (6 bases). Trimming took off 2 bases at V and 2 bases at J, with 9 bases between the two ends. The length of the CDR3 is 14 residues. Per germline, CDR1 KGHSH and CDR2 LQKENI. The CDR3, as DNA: TGTGCCAGCTCACCATCCCAGGGGCAAGAGACCCAGTACTTC. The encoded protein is CASSPSQGQETQYF.

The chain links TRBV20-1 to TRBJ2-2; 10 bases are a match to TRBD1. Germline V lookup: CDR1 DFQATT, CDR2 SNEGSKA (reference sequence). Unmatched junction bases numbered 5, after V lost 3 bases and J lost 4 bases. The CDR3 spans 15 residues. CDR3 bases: TGCAGTGCTAGGGGACAGGGGATTGTCACCGGGGAGCTGTTTTTT. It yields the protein CSARGQGIVTGELFF.

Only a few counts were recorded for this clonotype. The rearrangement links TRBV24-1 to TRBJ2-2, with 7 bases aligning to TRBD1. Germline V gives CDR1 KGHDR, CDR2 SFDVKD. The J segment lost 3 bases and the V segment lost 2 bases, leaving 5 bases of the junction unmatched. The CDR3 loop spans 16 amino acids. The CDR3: CATSDSRDSYTGELFF. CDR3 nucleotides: TGTGCCACCAGTGATTCACGGGACAGTTACACCGGGGAGCTGTTTTTT.

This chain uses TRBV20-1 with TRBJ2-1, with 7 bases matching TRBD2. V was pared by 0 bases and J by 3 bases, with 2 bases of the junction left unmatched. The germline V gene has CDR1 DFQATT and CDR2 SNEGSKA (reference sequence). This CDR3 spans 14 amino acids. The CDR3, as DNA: TGCAGTGCTAGAGAGAGCGGGGTCTACAATGAGCAGTTCTTC. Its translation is CSARESGVYNEQFF.